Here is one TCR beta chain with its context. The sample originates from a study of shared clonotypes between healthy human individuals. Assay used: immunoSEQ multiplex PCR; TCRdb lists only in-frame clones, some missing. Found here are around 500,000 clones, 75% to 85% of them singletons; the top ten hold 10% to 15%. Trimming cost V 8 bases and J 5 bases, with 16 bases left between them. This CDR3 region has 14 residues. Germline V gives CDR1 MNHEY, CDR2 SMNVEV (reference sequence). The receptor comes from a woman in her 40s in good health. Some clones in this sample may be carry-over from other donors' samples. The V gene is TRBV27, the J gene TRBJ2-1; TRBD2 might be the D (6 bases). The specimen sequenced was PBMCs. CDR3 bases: TGTGCCAGCGGTGGTGTAGCGGCCCACAATGAGCAGTTCTTC. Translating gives CASGGVAAHNEQFF.